The clone carrying this T cell receptor beta chain was detected many times. Time point of the sample: patch test 1, 2 weeks after DPC sensitization. Indicated treatment: therapeutic diphenylcyclopropenone sensitization with weekly scalp DPC. TCRdb re-analysed the RACE reads in MiXCR, keeping a single row per CDR3 protein. The sample shows roughly 360,000 distinct CDR3 sequences, about 4.4% of them seen only once. This specimen comes from a study of human T cells and chemical hapten exposure. The receptor was derived from a woman between 50 and 59 years old with alopecia areata. Some clones in this sample may be carry-over from other donors' samples. This material consisted of whole blood, taken in connection with sensitization to the hapten diphenylcyclopropenone (DPC).

The CDR3 DNA sequence: TGTGCCAGCAGCGGAGGGACTAGCGGGGGCCGGAACCCCTACGAGCAGTACTTC. Its translation is CASSGGTSGGRNPYEQYF. V gene TRBV9 combines with J gene TRBJ2-7; 14 nucleotides agree with TRBD2. The CDR3 covers 18 residues. V trimming: 3 bases; J trimming: 2 bases; junction bases outside the gene matches: 10. The germline V gene encodes CDR1 SGDLS and CDR2 YYNGEE.